The T cell receptor beta chain under discussion was sequenced for a study of blood T cell repertoires in COVID-19. The overall study: Samples came from the United States, Italy and Spain, spanning acute and convalescent COVID-19. Nucleic acid was either cDNA or gDNA, and it came from T cells, B-cell-depleted T cells, or PBMCs.

In the original workflow: Reference gene primers were amplified, and this amplification served to estimate nucleated cell counts. The protocol was immunoSEQ multiplex PCR, while the TCRdb copy is restricted to in-frame clones and leaves out a portion. The V and J calls and clone size were taken over from that table, and D and trimming were inferred from the DNA. Among roughly 73,000 clones listed, around 87% were seen once. Looked up from germline, CDR1 is MNHEY and CDR2 is SVGEGT. V gave up 2 bases and J gave up 5 bases; unmatched junction bases: 15. The CDR3 spans 17 residues. The V call is TRBV6-2 or TRBV6-3, the J call TRBJ2-7, with TRBD1 matching over 7 bases. Source material: peripheral blood. This sequence was found in a woman aged 80 or older with active or convalescent COVID-19. In nucleotides, the CDR3 is TGTGCCAGCAGTTACAGACCCCCCGCGACAGGGTTCAACGAGCAGTACTTC. Its translation is CASSYRPPATGFNEQYF.